This is a list of T cell receptor beta chains from one sample in a study of cytomegalovirus exposure and HLA in healthy donors. Here immunoSEQ multiplex PCR was the method, and the copy in TCRdb shows in-frame clones only, minus some. Of approximately 150,000 clones in the sample, around 77% were seen once. Sequenced sample: PBMCs. The receptors come from a woman younger than 45 in good health and CMV-seronegative. The CDR3 runs from the conserved cysteine through the conserved F or W. Each record gives: D gene, V gene, J gene, clone size, CDR3 protein. The D gene is left open where the match is weak. Where a row states a size, it is once, few, many or the class of an expanded clone; other rows omit it.

d_gene: TRBD1
v_gene: TRBV5-1
j_gene: TRBJ2-5
abundance: NA
CDR3aa: CASSLGGGDRETQYF

d_gene: TRBD2
v_gene: TRBV19
j_gene: TRBJ2-3
abundance: once
CDR3aa: CANGTSGGLDTQYF

d_gene: NA
v_gene: TRBV4-1
j_gene: TRBJ1-1
abundance: NA
CDR3aa: CASSQGRRENTEAFF

d_gene: NA
v_gene: TRBV28
j_gene: TRBJ2-6
abundance: few
CDR3aa: CASRPFTGRSNSGANVLTF

d_gene: TRBD2
v_gene: TRBV7-2
j_gene: TRBJ2-3
abundance: NA
CDR3aa: CASSLLAGGTDTQYF

d_gene: TRBD2
v_gene: TRBV4-1
j_gene: TRBJ2-1
abundance: NA
CDR3aa: CASSLGRGDPGNEQFF

d_gene: TRBD1
v_gene: TRBV5-1
j_gene: TRBJ1-2
abundance: NA
CDR3aa: CASSLAGQGFKDGYTF

d_gene: TRBD2
v_gene: TRBV5-1
j_gene: TRBJ2-5
abundance: NA
CDR3aa: CASSSLREGRETQYF

d_gene: NA
v_gene: TRBV4-1
j_gene: TRBJ2-7
abundance: NA
CDR3aa: CASSQDDRLDYEQYF

d_gene: NA
v_gene: TRBV28
j_gene: TRBJ1-2
abundance: NA
CDR3aa: CASSLGQSYGYPF

d_gene: TRBD1
v_gene: TRBV2
j_gene: TRBJ2-7
abundance: NA
CDR3aa: CASSELTGWYEQYF

d_gene: NA
v_gene: TRBV7-2
j_gene: TRBJ2-3
abundance: NA
CDR3aa: CASSLERLANTDTQYF

d_gene: TRBD2
v_gene: TRBV4-2
j_gene: TRBJ2-7
abundance: large
CDR3aa: CASSQDPSGGYEQYF

d_gene: NA
v_gene: TRBV29-1
j_gene: TRBJ1-2
abundance: NA
CDR3aa: CSVEDRRGTCGYTF

d_gene: NA
v_gene: TRBV6-5
j_gene: TRBJ1-1
abundance: NA
CDR3aa: CASSYAVFGTEAFF

d_gene: NA
v_gene: TRBV29-1
j_gene: TRBJ1-1
abundance: few
CDR3aa: CSVESGRKAFF

d_gene: NA
v_gene: TRBV5-1
j_gene: TRBJ1-1
abundance: NA
CDR3aa: CASSLGGRQGGTEAFF

d_gene: TRBD1
v_gene: TRBV19
j_gene: TRBJ1-5
abundance: few
CDR3aa: CASSYQQGNNQPQHF

d_gene: NA
v_gene: TRBV7-9
j_gene: TRBJ1-2
abundance: NA
CDR3aa: CASSFDRYGYTF

d_gene: TRBD1
v_gene: TRBV19
j_gene: TRBJ2-1
abundance: NA
CDR3aa: CASSIGQGVYNEQFF

d_gene: NA
v_gene: TRBV9
j_gene: TRBJ2-7
abundance: NA
CDR3aa: CASTQGGELQEQYF

d_gene: NA
v_gene: TRBV7-3
j_gene: TRBJ1-1
abundance: NA
CDR3aa: CASSLSGGNTEAFF

d_gene: NA
v_gene: TRBV4-1
j_gene: TRBJ2-1
abundance: few
CDR3aa: CASSQAQDSYNEQFF

d_gene: NA
v_gene: TRBV27
j_gene: TRBJ1-1
abundance: NA
CDR3aa: CASSLRGRNTEAFF

d_gene: NA
v_gene: TRBV9
j_gene: TRBJ2-5
abundance: NA
CDR3aa: CASSIDNLETQYF

d_gene: TRBD2
v_gene: TRBV4-2
j_gene: TRBJ2-5
abundance: NA
CDR3aa: CASSQRSSGRTETQYF

d_gene: TRBD1
v_gene: TRBV5-8
j_gene: TRBJ2-2
abundance: NA
CDR3aa: CASRLPGQGTGELFF

d_gene: TRBD2
v_gene: TRBV7-2
j_gene: TRBJ2-4
abundance: NA
CDR3aa: CASSLGGAGETKNIQYF

d_gene: NA
v_gene: TRBV19
j_gene: TRBJ1-5
abundance: few
CDR3aa: CASSIDGRDSNQPQHF

d_gene: TRBD2
v_gene: TRBV5-4
j_gene: TRBJ2-7
abundance: NA
CDR3aa: CASSSTGRVYEQYF

d_gene: NA
v_gene: TRBV6-4
j_gene: TRBJ2-1
abundance: NA
CDR3aa: CASSHGTLWPNEQFF

d_gene: NA
v_gene: TRBV5-1
j_gene: TRBJ2-1
abundance: NA
CDR3aa: CASSLTRQTEQFF